The 11 T cell receptor beta chains below were found in one sample sequenced in a study of CD8 T cells in ankylosing spondylitis. Using its own MiXCR run on the 5' RACE reads, TCRdb lists one record per CDR3 protein. The repertoire holds about 210,000 distinct CDR3 sequences, with 8% to 9% as singletons. Sequencing was done on a sample of blood, either unsorted or a sorted T cell fraction (not recorded which). These receptors came from a female donor with ankylosing spondylitis or in good health (not recorded which).

The V call is TRBV27, the J call TRBJ2-5; D might be TRBD2 (6 bases). The germline V and J ends were trimmed by 2 bases and 5 bases, with 12 bases remaining between them. Germline CDR1 reads MNHEY; CDR2 reads SMNVEV (reference sequence). This CDR3 region has 14 residues. This CDR3 is CASSLRRRGETQYF. The CDR3 DNA sequence: TGTGCCAGCAGTTTAAGGCGTCGGGGGGAGACCCAGTACTTC.

This clonotype was counted many times. The genes are TRBV30 and TRBJ2-1; D not certain. The CDR3 spans 14 residues. CDR1 is GTSNPN and CDR2 is SVGIG in the germline V gene (reference sequence). V gave up 2 bases and J gave up 4 bases, with 12 bases separating them. The CDR3 spells CAWSLKAPYNEQFF. The CDR3 DNA sequence: TGTGCCTGGAGTCTCAAGGCCCCGTACAATGAGCAGTTCTTC.

This clonotype occurred many times. The V gene is TRBV5-6, the J gene TRBJ2-1; 8 bases agree with TRBD2. From germline, CDR1 is SGHDT and CDR2 YYEEEE. V trimming: 1 base; J trimming: 5 bases; junction bases outside the gene matches: 5. The CDR3 consists of 15 residues. In DNA form, the CDR3 reads TGTGCCAGCAGCTTGTTCCCGGGAGGGGACAATGAGCAGTTCTTC. Translated: CASSLFPGGDNEQFF.

This clonotype was seen many times. The J gene is TRBJ1-3, the V gene TRBV29-1; no firm D call. Germline values: CDR1 SQVTM, CDR2 ANQGSEA. This CDR3 comprises 15 residues. V was trimmed by 3 bases and J by 2 bases, leaving 14 bases between them. In nucleotides, the CDR3 is TGCAGCGTTGACTTTGGCGCCGGGGCTGGAAACACCATATATTTT. Amino acid sequence: CSVDFGAGAGNTIYF.

This clonotype was recorded at least ten times. The V and J genes are TRBV20-1 and TRBJ1-1, with 12 bases matching TRBD1. The CDR3 is 19 amino acids. Trimming at V came to 1 base and at J to 2 bases, leaving 14 bases not matched to a gene. Germline lookup yields CDR1 DFQATT and CDR2 SNEGSKA (reference sequence). The CDR3 sequence: CSARVLGTGGFGFNTEAFF. In DNA form, the CDR3 reads TGCAGTGCTAGAGTCCTCGGGACAGGGGGCTTCGGGTTCAACACTGAAGCTTTCTTT.

This clonotype was seen only a few times. V gene TRBV6-2 or TRBV6-3 combines with J gene TRBJ2-2; TRBD2 is a possible D gene (5 bases). CDR1 and CDR2 (germline): MNHEY, SVGEGT. V lost 4 bases and J 0 bases, leaving 12 bases between the germline ends. The CDR3 runs 16 residues. In DNA, the CDR3 is TGTGCCAGCAGTTCCCACCGGGGATCGAACACCGGGGAGCTGTTTTTT. This sequence encodes CASSSHRGSNTGELFF.

This clonotype has ten or more counts. V is TRBV5-1 and J is TRBJ2-2; TRBD1 aligns across 9 bases. The CDR3 contains 15 residues. Germline V CDR1 and CDR2: SGHRS, YFSETQ. Germline trimming cut 0 bases from V and 5 bases from J; bases unmatched to any gene: 2. The CDR3 bases are TGCGCCAGCAGCTTGGATGGACAGGGGACCGGGGAGCTGTTTTTT. Amino acids: CASSLDGQGTGELFF.

At least ten counts were recorded for this clonotype. The genes are TRBV7-9 and TRBJ1-6, with D hard to call. Germline V gives CDR1 SEHNR, CDR2 FQNEAQ (reference sequence). This CDR3 is built from 14 residues. With 5 bases removed from V and 5 bases from J, the gap between germline ends came to 10 bases. The CDR3 DNA sequence: TGTGCCAGCAGCCTGACTCAAAATAATTCACCCCTCCACTTT. This gives the protein CASSLTQNNSPLHF.

This clonotype has ten or more counts. The genes are TRBV5-1 and TRBJ1-4, with a weak D call TRBD1 (6 bases). Trimming cost V 4 bases and J 8 bases, with 18 bases left between them. Germline assignment: CDR1 SGHRS and CDR2 YFSETQ. The CDR3 is made up of 15 amino acids. CDR3: CASSAGPTRGEKLFF. The CDR3 coding sequence is TGCGCCAGCAGCGCGGGACCAACCAGGGGAGAAAAACTGTTTTTT.

This clonotype was counted many times. The chain recombines TRBV11-2 with TRBJ1-4, with 7 bases aligning to TRBD1. The CDR3 extends over 15 amino acids. CDR1 and CDR2 (germline): SGHAT, FQNNGV. V lost 5 bases and J lost 7; bases outside the gene matches: 10. The CDR3 DNA reads TGTGCCAGCAGCCGCCAGGGGGGGCGAGGTGAAAAACTGTTTTTT. As protein: CASSRQGGRGEKLFF.

This clonotype was found many times. The V and J genes are TRBV4-3 and TRBJ2-3; 8 positions match TRBD2. The CDR3 has 16 residues. J was trimmed by 4 bases and V by 3 bases; bases with no gene match: 9. Per germline, CDR1 LGHNA and CDR2 YSLEER. This chain's CDR3 is CASSQDLTGGPDTQYF. CDR3 nucleotides: TGCGCCAGCAGCCAGGACCTGACGGGGGGGCCAGATACGCAGTATTTT.